The 8 T cell receptor beta chains presented below share a single source sample, sequenced in a study of monozygotic twins with inflammatory bowel disease. TCRdb re-called the 5' RACE reads, yielding one record per CDR3 amino acid sequence without DNA. This sample's table reports about 150,000 distinct CDR3 sequences. Material: blood. The receptors come from a human donor with ulcerative colitis or Crohn's disease, or a healthy co-twin of an affected twin (not recorded which).

The rearrangement links TRBV14 to TRBJ2-3; TCRdb indicates TRBD2, and absent DNA this call remains unverified. CDR1 and CDR2 from the germline V gene are SGHDN and FVKESK. CDR3 length: 16 residues. The CDR3 loop is CASSPWLASGTDTQYF. The full variable domain, with the rest looked up from reference TRBV14 and TRBJ2-3, is EAGVTQFPSHSVIEKGQTVTLRCDPISGHDNLYWYRRVMGKEIKFLLHFVKESKQDESGMPNNRFLAERTGGTYSTLKVQPAELEDSGVYFCASSPWLASGTDTQYFGPGTRLTVL.

J is TRBJ2-1 and V is TRBV19; without DNA, the TCRdb call of TRBD2 cannot be checked. This CDR3 has 14 amino acids. Looked up from germline, CDR1 is LNHDA and CDR2 is SQIVND (reference sequence). CDR3 sequence reads: CASSQSSGYNEQFF.

This chain connects TRBV5-6 to TRBJ2-1; TCRdb's assignment of TRBD1 cannot be checked, as there is no DNA. The CDR3 sequence is 12 residues long. Germline V gene sequence: CDR1 SGHDT, CDR2 YYEEEE. CDR3 protein: CASSRRWDGEFF. The entire variable domain, with the rest obtained from reference TRBV5-6 and TRBJ2-1, is as follows: DAGVTQSPTHLIKTRGQQVTLRCSPKSGHDTVSWYQQALGQGPQFIFQYYEEEERQRGNFPDRFSGHQFPNYSSELNVNALLLGDSALYLCASSRRWDGEFFGPGTRLTVL.

J is TRBJ2-1 and V is TRBV5-5; the D call from TCRdb, TRBD1, cannot be confirmed without DNA. The CDR3 length is 11 residues. Germline V lookup: CDR1 SGHKS, CDR2 YYEKEE (reference sequence). CDR3: CASTRTNEQFF.

The V gene is TRBV5-1, the J gene TRBJ2-1; without DNA, the TCRdb call of TRBD2 cannot be checked. The length of the CDR3 is 15 residues. Germline V CDR1 and CDR2: SGHRS, YFSETQ. The CDR3 loop reads CASSWSTSGYNQQFF.

The chain couples TRBV2 to TRBJ1-2; as DNA is missing, the TRBD1 call by TCRdb cannot be tested. Germline values: CDR1 SNHLY, CDR2 FYNNEI. CDR3 size: 14 residues. CDR3 sequence: CASSETGGPYGYTF.

The chain uses TRBV29-1 and TRBJ2-5; TCRdb returns TRBD1, unconfirmable since there is no DNA. This CDR3 has 14 residues. CDR1 and CDR2 from the germline V gene are SQVTM and ANQGSEA. The CDR3 is CSVVGQGVGGTQYF. The entire variable domain, with the rest obtained from reference TRBV29-1 and TRBJ2-5, is as follows: SAVISQKPSRDICQRGTSLTIQCQVDSQVTMMFWYRQQPGQSLTLIATANQGSEATYESGFVIDKFPISRPNLTFSTLTVSNMSPEDSSIYLCSVVGQGVGGTQYFGPGTRLLVL.

The rearrangement links TRBV5-1 to TRBJ2-7; lacking DNA, the TRBD1 call made by TCRdb goes unchecked. Germline values: CDR1 SGHRS, CDR2 YFSETQ. The CDR3 runs 16 residues. CDR3 region: CASSPRGQGATDEQYF.